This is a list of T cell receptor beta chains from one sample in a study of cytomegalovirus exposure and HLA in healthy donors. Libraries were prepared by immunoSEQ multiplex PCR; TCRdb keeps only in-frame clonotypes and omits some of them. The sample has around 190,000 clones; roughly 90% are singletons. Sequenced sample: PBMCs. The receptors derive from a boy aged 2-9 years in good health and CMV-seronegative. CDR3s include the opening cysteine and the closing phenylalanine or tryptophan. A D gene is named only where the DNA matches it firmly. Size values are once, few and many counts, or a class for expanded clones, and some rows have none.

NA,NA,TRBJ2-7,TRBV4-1,CASSQDMRGSSYEQYF,TGCGCCAGCAGCCAAGATATGCGGGGAAGCTCCTACGAGCAGTACTTC
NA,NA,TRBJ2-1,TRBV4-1,CASSQQLATVAGNEQFF,TGCGCCAGCAGCCAACAATTAGCTACGGTTGCGGGGAATGAGCAGTTCTTC
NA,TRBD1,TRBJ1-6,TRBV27,CASSLPGQGSSPLHF,TGTGCCAGCAGTCTCCCGGGACAGGGCTCTTCACCCCTCCACTTT
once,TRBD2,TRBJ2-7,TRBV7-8,CASSLLAGDYEQYF,TGTGCCAGCAGCTTGTTAGCGGGGGACTACGAGCAGTACTTC
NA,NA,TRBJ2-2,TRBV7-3,CASSFTSSGELFF,TGTGCCAGCAGCTTTACTAGTTCCGGGGAGCTGTTTTTT
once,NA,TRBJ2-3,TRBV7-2,CASSLSQMADTQYF,TGTGCCAGCAGCTTGTCCCAGATGGCAGATACGCAGTATTTT
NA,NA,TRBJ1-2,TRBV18,CASSESAVVSYGYTF,TGTGCCAGCTCCGAGTCGGCGGTGGTATCCTATGGCTACACCTTC
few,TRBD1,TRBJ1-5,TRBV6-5,CASSPTGGNQPQHF,TGTGCCAGCAGCCCTACAGGGGGCAATCAGCCCCAGCATTTT
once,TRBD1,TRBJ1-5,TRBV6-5,CASSYQDRANQPQHF,TGTGCCAGCAGTTACCAAGACAGGGCCAATCAGCCCCAGCATTTT
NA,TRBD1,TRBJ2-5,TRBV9,CASSVGAGGGWETQYF,TGTGCCAGCAGCGTAGGAGCAGGGGGCGGGTGGGAGACCCAGTACTTC
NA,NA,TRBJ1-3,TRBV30,CAWNSGIRRGHTIYF,TGTGCCTGGAATTCGGGAATAAGGCGAGGACACACCATATATTTT
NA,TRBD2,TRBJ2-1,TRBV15,CATSRGGGPYNEQFF,TGTGCCACCAGCAGAGGCGGGGGGCCGTACAATGAGCAGTTCTTC
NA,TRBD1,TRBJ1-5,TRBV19,CASSTPGQGSQPQHF,TGTGCCAGTAGTACCCCGGGACAGGGATCTCAGCCTCAGCATTTT
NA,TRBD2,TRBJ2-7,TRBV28,CASSLTGGLSHEQYF,TGTGCCAGCAGTTTGACGGGGGGGCTGAGTCACGAGCAGTACTTC
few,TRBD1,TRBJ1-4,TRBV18,CASSPSPGQGAEKLFF,TGTGCCAGCTCACCATCCCCGGGACAGGGAGCCGAAAAACTGTTTTTT
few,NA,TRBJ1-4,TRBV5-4,CASSIGRGAAEKLFF,TGTGCCAGCAGTATCGGCAGGGGAGCGGCCGAAAAACTGTTTTTT
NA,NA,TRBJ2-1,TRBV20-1,CSARGASEQFF,TGCAGTGCTAGGGGGGCCTCTGAGCAGTTCTTC
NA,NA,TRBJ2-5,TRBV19,CASSQGGSGVRETQYF,TGTGCCAGTAGTCAGGGCGGGTCGGGGGTACGAGAGACCCAGTACTTC
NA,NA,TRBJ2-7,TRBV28,CASSPPAYYEQYF,TGTGCCAGCAGTCCCCCAGCGTACTACGAGCAGTACTTC
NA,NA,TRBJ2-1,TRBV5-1,CASSLEGNEQFF,TGCGCCAGCAGCTTGGAGGGGAATGAGCAGTTCTTC
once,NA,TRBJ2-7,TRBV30,CAWSGLEKEQYF,TGTGCCTGGAGTGGACTGGAAAAGGAGCAGTACTTC
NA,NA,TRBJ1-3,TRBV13,CASSSTFNSGNTIYF,TGTGCCAGCAGCTCCACATTTAACTCTGGAAACACCATATATTTT
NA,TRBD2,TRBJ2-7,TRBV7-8,CASSLSGGSYEQYF,TGTGCCAGCAGCTTGAGCGGGGGCTCCTACGAGCAGTACTTC
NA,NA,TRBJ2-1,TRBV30,CAWSKPQGRGYNEQFF,TGTGCCTGGAGTAAGCCACAGGGTAGAGGGTACAATGAGCAGTTCTTC
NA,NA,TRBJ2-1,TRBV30,CAWRDRDEQFF,TGTGCCTGGAGAGATCGGGATGAGCAGTTCTTC
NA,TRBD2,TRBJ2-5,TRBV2,CASKRLAGGGTGLGKTQYF,TGTGCCAGCAAGAGACTAGCGGGGGGCGGGACGGGCCTCGGAAAGACCCAGTACTTC
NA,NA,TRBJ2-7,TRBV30,CAWMKGYEQYF,TGTGCCTGGATGAAGGGGTACGAGCAGTACTTC
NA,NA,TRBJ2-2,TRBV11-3,CASAAGPVYTGELFF,TGTGCCAGCGCGGCGGGACCCGTTTACACCGGGGAGCTGTTTTTT
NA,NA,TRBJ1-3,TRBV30,CAWRGVPVGGNTIYF,TGTGCCTGGAGAGGGGTCCCCGTGGGGGGAAACACCATATATTTT
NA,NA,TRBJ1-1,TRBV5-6,CASSLRGSGTEAFF,TGTGCCAGCAGCTTGAGGGGGTCTGGCACTGAAGCTTTCTTT
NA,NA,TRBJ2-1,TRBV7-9,CASSRPASSYNEQFF,TGTGCCAGCAGCCGTCCGGCTAGCTCCTACAATGAGCAGTTCTTC
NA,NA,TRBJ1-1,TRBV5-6,CASSLKTGNTEAFF,TGTGCCAGCAGCCTGAAGACAGGAAACACTGAAGCTTTCTTT
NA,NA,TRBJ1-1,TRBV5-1,CASSFEGYRGRTEAFF,TGCGCCAGCAGCTTCGAGGGGTACAGAGGGAGGACTGAAGCTTTCTTT
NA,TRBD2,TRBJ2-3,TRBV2,CASRVLAGGSTDTQYF,TGTGCCAGCAGGGTACTAGCGGGGGGTTCCACAGATACGCAGTACTTT
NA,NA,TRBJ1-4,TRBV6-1,CASSQGGTNEKLFF,TGTGCCAGCAGTCAGGGAGGGACTAATGAAAAACTGTTTTTT
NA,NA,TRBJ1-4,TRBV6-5,CASSPTGFNEKLFF,TGTGCCAGCAGCCCTACAGGGTTTAATGAAAAACTGTTTTTT
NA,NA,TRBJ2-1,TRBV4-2,CASSQVAQDPYNEQFF,TGTGCCAGCAGCCAAGTCGCACAGGATCCGTACAATGAGCAGTTCTTC
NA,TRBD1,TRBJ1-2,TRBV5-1,CASSKGQINNYGYTF,TGCGCCAGCAGCAAGGGACAGATCAATAACTATGGCTACACCTTC
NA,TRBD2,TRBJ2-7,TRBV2,CASVAGRERRLAESSYEQYF,TGTGCCAGCGTTGCCGGACGAGAAAGGAGACTAGCGGAAAGCTCCTACGAGCAGTACTTC
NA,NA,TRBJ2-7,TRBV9,CAAPRETKKEGVEQYF,TGTGCCGCGCCCCGGGAGACCAAGAAGGAGGGAGTCGAGCAGTACTTC
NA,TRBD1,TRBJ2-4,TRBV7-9,CASSSGQGADKNIQYF,TGTGCCAGCAGCTCCGGACAGGGGGCGGACAAAAACATTCAGTACTTC
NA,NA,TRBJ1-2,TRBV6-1,CASGRQSANYGYTF,TGTGCCAGTGGTAGACAATCAGCTAACTATGGCTACACCTTC
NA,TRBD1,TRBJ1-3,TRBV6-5,CASSLQGAGNTIYF,TGTGCCAGCAGTTTACAGGGGGCTGGAAACACCATATATTTT
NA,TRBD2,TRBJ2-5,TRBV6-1,CASILTGGQETQYF,TGTGCCAGCATCCTAACGGGGGGGCAAGAGACCCAGTACTTC
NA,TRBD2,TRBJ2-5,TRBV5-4,CASSLGPSGGTPEYQETQYF,TGTGCCAGCAGCTTGGGGCCTAGCGGGGGAACCCCAGAGTACCAAGAGACCCAGTACTTC
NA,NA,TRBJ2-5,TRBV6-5,CASSYSRGGQETQYF,TGTGCCAGCAGTTACTCGAGGGGGGGCCAAGAGACCCAGTACTTC
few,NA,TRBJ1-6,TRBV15,CATSRDRAYNSPLHF,TGTGCCACCAGCAGAGATCGGGCCTATAATTCACCCCTCCACTTT
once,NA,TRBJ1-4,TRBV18,CASSQTTGIGTNEKLFF,TGTGCCAGCTCACAGACCACAGGGATCGGAACTAATGAAAAACTGTTTTTT
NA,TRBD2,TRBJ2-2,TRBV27,CASSVRLARGVGELFF,TGTGCCAGCAGTGTGCGACTAGCCCGGGGGGTCGGGGAGCTGTTTTTT
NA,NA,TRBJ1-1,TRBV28,CASSFSFRPEAFF,TGTGCCAGCAGTTTTAGTTTCAGGCCTGAAGCTTTCTTT
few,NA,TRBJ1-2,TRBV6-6,CASSYSIPGEGYTF,TGTGCCAGCAGTTACTCGATCCCGGGAGAGGGCTACACCTTC
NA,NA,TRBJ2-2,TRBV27,CASSLLQGTGTGELFF,TGTGCCAGCAGTTTACTACAGGGGACTGGCACCGGGGAGCTGTTTTTT
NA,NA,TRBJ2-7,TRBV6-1,CASSDNRNPVYEQYF,TGTGCCAGCAGTGACAACAGGAACCCTGTCTACGAGCAGTACTTC
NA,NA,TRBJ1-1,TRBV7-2,CASTNRIGATEAFF,TGTGCCAGCACCAACAGGATAGGGGCCACTGAAGCTTTCTTT
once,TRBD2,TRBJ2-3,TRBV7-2,CASSLVRAGGYTDTQYF,TGTGCCAGCAGCTTAGTTAGAGCGGGGGGGTACACAGATACGCAGTATTTT
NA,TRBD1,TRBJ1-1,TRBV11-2,CASSLGEGGALTEAFF,TGTGCCAGCAGCTTAGGTGAAGGGGGCGCGCTCACTGAAGCTTTCTTT
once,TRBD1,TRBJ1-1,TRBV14,CASSQYMQGATEAFF,TGTGCCAGCAGCCAATATATGCAGGGGGCCACTGAAGCTTTCTTT
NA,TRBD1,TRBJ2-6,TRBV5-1,CASSWKRQGDVLTF,TGCGCCAGCAGCTGGAAAAGGCAGGGGGACGTCCTGACTTTC
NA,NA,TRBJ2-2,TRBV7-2,CASSVGPTGELFF,TGTGCCAGCAGCGTAGGGCCTACCGGGGAGCTGTTTTTT
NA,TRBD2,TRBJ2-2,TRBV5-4,CASSLGAGRGGPDRELFF,TGTGCCAGCAGCTTGGGGGCTGGACGGGGGGGCCCAGACCGGGAGCTGTTTTTT